These 7 T cell receptor beta chains share one sample of origin, sequenced in a study of cytomegalovirus exposure and HLA in healthy donors. In the PCR, 60 Vbeta and 13 Jbeta primers were used. Using immunoSEQ multiplex PCR, the repertoire was profiled, and TCRdb retains in-frame clones only, with some absent. The table for this sample gives 80,000 to 100,000 clones. The sample was PBMCs. These receptors all come from a man aged 45-65 years in good health and CMV-seronegative.

The J gene is TRBJ2-7, the V gene TRBV7-9; 8 bases fit TRBD2. CDR3 length: 14 amino acids. Unmatched junction bases numbered 3, after V lost 3 bases and J lost 2 bases. Germline CDR1 reads SEHNR; CDR2 reads FQNEAQ (reference sequence). CDR3 region: CASSFAGGTYEQYF. For the CDR3, the DNA is TGTGCCAGCAGCTTCGCGGGGGGTACCTACGAGCAGTACTTC.

The chain uses TRBV6-5 and TRBJ1-2, with D possibly TRBD1 on 5 matching bases. The germline V and J ends were trimmed by 4 bases and 0 bases, with 12 bases remaining between them. CDR1 and CDR2 (germline): MNHEY, SVGAGI. This CDR3 region has 15 residues. CDR3 DNA sequence: TGTGCCAGCAGTTTTGGAGGGGCAACTAACTATGGCTACACCTTC. Translated, it gives CASSFGGATNYGYTF.

V and J are TRBV5-6 and TRBJ1-1; D ambiguous. V was trimmed by 5 bases and J by 5 bases, leaving 13 bases between them. The CDR3 sequence is 13 residues long. The V gene's germline CDR1 is SGHDT and CDR2 YYEEEE. The CDR3 region has the DNA TGTGCCAGCAGTGTTCAGTTCTGGACTGAAGCTTTCTTT. It yields the protein CASSVQFWTEAFF.

The chain is built from TRBV10-3 and TRBJ2-7, with D maybe TRBD2 (6 bases). Looked up from germline, CDR1 is ENHRY and CDR2 is SYGVKD. CDR3 length: 14 residues. The germline V and J ends were trimmed by 3 bases and 6 bases, with 15 bases remaining between them. The CDR3 nucleotides read TGTGCCATCAGTGACACCACTAGCTCGGCCGAGCAGTACTTC. Translated: CAISDTTSSAEQYF.

The chain carries TRBV11-3 and TRBJ2-3; D uncertain. The CDR3 consists of 12 residues. V lost 4 bases and J lost 0, with 2 bases in between. Germline CDR1 and CDR2: SGHNT and YENEEA. Written as DNA, the CDR3 is TGTGCCAGCAGCTCAAGCACAGATACGCAGTATTTT. It encodes CASSSSTDTQYF.

J is TRBJ1-6 and V is TRBV28; possible D gene TRBD1, 5 bases. This CDR3 spans 12 amino acids. V shed 6 bases and J shed 18 bases, with 18 bases lying between them. Germline assignment: CDR1 MDHEN and CDR2 SYDVKM. In DNA, the CDR3 is TGTGCCAGCAGCACGACCGGGGGGACCACCCACTTT. Protein: CASSTTGGTTHF.

The CDR3 is CASSFLAGGPKNIQYF. Written as DNA, the CDR3 is TGCGCCAGCAGCTTCCTAGCGGGGGGGCCCAAAAACATTCAGTACTTC. V gene TRBV5-1 combines with J gene TRBJ2-4, with 12 bases fitting TRBD2. V shed 2 bases, J shed 2 bases, and the junction held 2 bases outside the gene matches. The CDR3 extends over 16 amino acids. The germline V gene has CDR1 SGHRS and CDR2 YFSETQ.